This T cell receptor (beta chain) was identified in a study of T cell responses to AZD1222 COVID-19 vaccine. Whole-study results and caveats: Baseline seropositives among AZD1222 recipients totaled only 5 to 7. Two AZD1222 administrations were followed by greater Spike-specific TCR breadth and depth.

The protocol was immunoSEQ multiplex PCR, while the TCRdb copy is restricted to in-frame clones and leaves out a portion. The sample lists some 150,000 clones, approximately 90% seen once, with more than 3% in the top ten. Comments on this clone: The antigen is undetermined.

The CDR3 length is 16 residues. The V segment lost 3 bases and the J segment 12 bases; nucleotides outside the gene matches: 20. CDR1 is LGHDT and CDR2 is YNNKEL in the germline V gene (reference sequence). This sample comprised peripheral blood, obtained 28 days after the second AZD1222 dose. This chain uses TRBV3-1 (or the pseudogene TRBV3-2) with TRBJ2-7; 7 bases match TRBD1. The sequence came from an adult who received the AZD1222 COVID-19 vaccine. CDR3 sequence reads: CASSHTGPTGTAKWYF. The CDR3 DNA follows: TGTGCCAGCAGCCATACCGGGCCTACCGGGACAGCCAAGTGGTACTTC.